This T cell receptor beta chain came from a study of blood T cells in healthy people across ages. Next came a second PCR, run for roughly 6 to 11 cycles, which used a sample-barcoded 5' primer along with a J-beta primer mix. Tags on each cDNA molecule came from a template-switch adaptor with 12 random nucleotides. Per-sample output comprised a minimum of 2.5 million paired-end reads containing CDR3. Each CDR3 protein gets one entry after TCRdb re-called the 5' RACE reads with MiXCR. The sample yields roughly 790,000 distinct CDR3 sequences, around 46% seen once. Isolated per sample were at least 6 million PBMCs. There are 14 residues in the CDR3. The germline V gene encodes CDR1 SGHTA and CDR2 FQGNSA. The V end was cut by 5 bases, the J end by 3 bases, with 11 bases between. This clonotype was picked up one time. Antigen specificity is unknown. This may arise from a read error, as a much more abundant clone is one base away.

Overall study results and limits: A roughly linear fall in TCR beta diversity per million T cells was seen with increasing age.

This TCR came from a woman aged 55 to 70 in good health. Sequenced material: blood. J is TRBJ2-1 and V is TRBV7-2; no clear D gene. The CDR3 nucleotides read TGTGCCAGCAGCCCCCTGACTGGCTACAATGAGCAGTTCTTC. Its protein is CASSPLTGYNEQFF.